Each of the 23 T cell receptor beta chains below was sequenced from the same sample in a study of response to subunit inactivated influenza vaccine. Using its own MiXCR run on the RT-PCR reads, TCRdb lists one record per CDR3 protein. The sample contains a few hundred thousand distinct CDR3 sequences, 20% to 25% of which appear only once. The input for sequencing was PBMCs from blood, taken less than 22 months after vaccination. Receptors were obtained from a man aged 45 to 70 who received an inactivated influenza vaccine.

This clonotype has only a few counts. The rearrangement uses TRBV12-3 or TRBV12-4 and TRBJ1-5, with 10 nucleotides matching TRBD1. The CDR3 loop spans 16 amino acids. The junction had 6 bases not matched to a gene; V was cut back by 1 base and J by 6 bases. The CDR3 here is CASSLGTGGYFQPQHF. The CDR3 DNA reads TGTGCCAGCAGTTTAGGGACAGGGGGTTACTTTCAGCCCCAGCATTTT.

V usage is TRBV4-2 and J usage is TRBJ2-7; 9 bases align to TRBD1. CDR1 and CDR2 from the germline V gene are LGHNA and YNFKEQ. With 0 bases clipped from V and 6 bases from J, the junction kept 3 bases outside the gene matches. The CDR3 loop spans 14 amino acids. The CDR3 DNA follows: TGTGCCAGCAGCCAAGAACAGGGGGCTCGCGAGCAGTACTTC. Translation: CASSQEQGAREQYF.

The table lists this clonotype with many counts. The CDR3 region is CASSLGRENEKLFF. The CDR3 DNA is TGCGCCAGCAGCTTGGGTCGGGAGAATGAAAAACTGTTTTTT. The gene calls are TRBV5-1 and TRBJ1-4; no definite D call. Germline loops: CDR1 SGHRS, CDR2 YFSETQ. Trimming took off 0 bases at V and 5 bases at J, with 8 bases between the two ends. CDR3 size: 14 residues. Full variable domain (missing parts from reference TRBV5-1 and TRBJ1-4): KAGVTQTPRYLIKTRGQQVTLSCSPISGHRSVSWYQQTPGQGLQFLFEYFSETQRNKGNFPGRFSGRQFSNSRSEMNVSTLELGDSALYLCASSLGRENEKLFFGSGTQLSVL.

The chain combines TRBV15 with TRBJ1-2; 8 bases line up with TRBD1. V lost 3 bases to trimming and J lost 14 bases; unmatched junction nucleotides: 14. CDR3 length: 14 amino acids. Germline CDR1 and CDR2: LNHNV and YYDKDF (reference sequence). The CDR3 protein is CATSRGPGQATKTF. CDR3 sequence (DNA): TGTGCCACCAGCAGGGGACCGGGACAGGCGACTAAAACCTTC.

This clonotype came up a few times. This sequence joins TRBV11-2 and TRBJ2-1; D unclear. The CDR3 is 13 amino acids. Germline V CDR1 and CDR2: SGHAT, FQNNGV. V shed 5 bases and J shed 7 bases, with 12 bases lying between them. The CDR3 sequence is CASSDTAGNEQFF. CDR3 DNA sequence: TGTGCCAGCAGCGATACCGCAGGAAATGAGCAGTTCTTC.

This chain uses TRBV3-1 with TRBJ2-7, with a possible D match to TRBD1 (5 bases). Germline V gene lookup returns CDR1 LGHDT and CDR2 YNNKEL (reference sequence). Trimming shortened V by 7 bases and J by 1 base, and 14 bases separated the two germline ends. CDR3 length equals 14 residues. The CDR3 sequence is CASTLKGASYEQYF. The CDR3 DNA follows: TGTGCCAGCACCCTAAAAGGGGCTTCCTACGAGCAGTACTTC.

In its sample, this clonotype was seen a few times. The chain employs TRBV28 and TRBJ2-2; D may be TRBD1 (6 bases). Trimming pared 5 bases from V and 4 bases from J, leaving 14 bases between. The CDR3 totals 15 residues. Germline CDR1 and CDR2: MDHEN and SYDVKM. CDR3 sequence: CASSMGQGLTGELFF. CDR3 coding DNA: TGTGCCAGCAGTATGGGCCAGGGGCTCACCGGGGAGCTGTTTTTT.

This clonotype came up a few times. The chain uses TRBV18 and TRBJ1-5, with a tentative D call TRBD1 (6 bases). The CDR3 is made up of 15 amino acids. V lost 2 bases to trimming and J lost 7 bases, with 15 bases between them. The germline gives CDR1 KGHSH, CDR2 LQKENI. The CDR3 nucleotides are TGTGCCAGCTCACCATCATCTTCGGGGGCCCAGCCCCAGCATTTT. Protein sequence: CASSPSSSGAQPQHF. Combining the CDR3 with reference TRBV18 and TRBJ1-5 gives the whole variable domain NAGVMQNPRHLVRRRGQEARLRCSPMKGHSHVYWYRQLPEEGLKFMVYLQKENIIDESGMPKERFSAEFPKEGPSILRIQQVVRGDSAAYFCASSPSSSGAQPQHFGDGTRLSIL.

This clonotype showed up just a few times. The chain combines TRBV18 with TRBJ2-7, with D hard to call. Germline V gene lookup returns CDR1 KGHSH and CDR2 LQKENI. CDR3 length equals 15 residues. Trimming left V 2 bases short and J 5 bases short, with 16 bases between. The CDR3 loop is CASSPEGPNIHEQYF. In DNA, the CDR3 is TGTGCCAGCTCACCAGAAGGCCCTAATATCCACGAGCAGTACTTC.

The chain couples TRBV28 to TRBJ2-3; perhaps TRBD1 as D (5 bases). From germline, CDR1 is MDHEN and CDR2 SYDVKM. The CDR3 has 12 residues. With 6 bases removed from V and 4 bases from J, the gap between germline ends came to 8 bases. CDR3 sequence (DNA): TGTGCCAGCAGGAAAGGGGCAGATACGCAGTATTTT. Protein: CASRKGADTQYF.

This clonotype was counted only a few times. V gene TRBV18 combines with J gene TRBJ2-3, with D unresolved. Trimming took 3 bases from V and 8 from J, leaving 12 bases between them. Germline CDR1 and CDR2: KGHSH and LQKENI. CDR3 length equals 13 residues. The CDR3 region is CASSPTYLRTQYF. The CDR3 nucleotides read TGTGCCAGCTCACCGACCTACTTGCGTACGCAGTATTTT. The variable domain in full, completed from reference TRBV18 and TRBJ2-3, reads NAGVMQNPRHLVRRRGQEARLRCSPMKGHSHVYWYRQLPEEGLKFMVYLQKENIIDESGMPKERFSAEFPKEGPSILRIQQVVRGDSAAYFCASSPTYLRTQYFGPGTRLTVL.

This clonotype has only a few counts. The chain combines TRBV27 with TRBJ1-5; D remains ambiguous. CDR1 is MNHEY and CDR2 is SMNVEV in the germline V gene (reference sequence). This CDR3 has 12 amino acids. V was cut by 5 bases and J by 6 bases, with 8 bases left in between. CDR3 in DNA: TGTGCCAGCAGTCCACTGGGTCAGCCCCAGCATTTT. This sequence encodes CASSPLGQPQHF.

CDR3 amino acids: CSVEEAEAFF. In DNA form, the CDR3 reads TGCAGCGTTGAAGAAGCCGAAGCTTTCTTT. The V gene is TRBV29-1, the J gene TRBJ1-1; D is unresolved. Germline V lookup: CDR1 SQVTM, CDR2 ANQGSEA. This CDR3 has 10 residues. The V gene lost 0 bases and the J gene lost 8 bases, with 4 bases spanning the gap. Variable domain in full (rest from reference TRBV29-1 and TRBJ1-1): SAVISQKPSRDICQRGTSLTIQCQVDSQVTMMFWYRQQPGQSLTLIATANQGSEATYESGFVIDKFPISRPNLTFSTLTVSNMSPEDSSIYLCSVEEAEAFFGQGTRLTVV.

The rearrangement uses TRBV14 and TRBJ2-1, with D maybe TRBD2 (6 bases). The CDR3 extends over 12 amino acids. CDR1 SGHDN and CDR2 FVKESK come from the germline V gene. Trimming removed 3 bases from V and 15 bases from J, with 15 bases in between. In DNA form, the CDR3 reads TGTGCCAGCAGCCAGACACGGGAGCGTTTGTTCTTC. Protein sequence: CASSQTRERLFF. The full variable domain, completed using reference TRBV14 and TRBJ2-1, is EAGVTQFPSHSVIEKGQTVTLRCDPISGHDNLYWYRRVMGKEIKFLLHFVKESKQDESGMPNNRFLAERTGGTYSTLKVQPAELEDSGVYFCASSQTRERLFFGPGTRLTVL.

The V and J genes are TRBV5-1 and TRBJ2-5; tentatively, D is TRBD1 (5 bases). Deletions cut 2 bases from V and 1 base from J, with 9 bases between. The V gene's germline CDR1 is SGHRS and CDR2 YFSETQ. This CDR3 is built from 14 residues. The CDR3 protein is CASSLGASQETQYF. The CDR3 coding sequence is TGCGCCAGCAGCTTAGGGGCATCCCAAGAGACCCAGTACTTC.

The genes are TRBV15 and TRBJ2-5; D is possibly TRBD1 (6 bases). V gave up 1 base and J gave up 2 bases, with 14 bases separating them. Germline V CDR1 and CDR2: LNHNV, YYDKDF (reference sequence). CDR3 length: 16 amino acids. Here the CDR3 DNA reads TGTGCCACCAGCAGAGGGCCTCAGGGGCATCAAGAGACCCAGTACTTC. It encodes CATSRGPQGHQETQYF.

This clonotype has only a few counts. The CDR3 loop is CASSKGGGTGVTYEQYF. DNA for the CDR3: TGTGCCAGCAGCAAAGGGGGGGGGACAGGAGTTACCTACGAGCAGTACTTC. The chain recombines TRBV21-1 with TRBJ2-7; TRBD1, the table's D call, was not compared with the DNA. TRBV21-1 is given as a pseudogene. The CDR3 length is 17 residues.

This clonotype occurred a few times. This chain links TRBV5-1 with TRBJ2-7, with TRBD2 matching 13 bases. From germline, CDR1 is SGHRS and CDR2 YFSETQ. The CDR3 length is 18 residues. V lost 4 bases and J lost 0; bases outside the gene matches: 10. The CDR3 DNA reads TGCGCCAGCAGCCTCGGACTAGCGGGAGAGGCCAGCTCCTACGAGCAGTACTTC. This sequence encodes CASSLGLAGEASSYEQYF.

In this sample, this clonotype turned up a few times. J is TRBJ2-5 and V is TRBV12-3 or TRBV12-4, with D unresolved. The CDR3 runs to 13 residues. The V and J ends lost 6 bases and 3 bases respectively, with 11 bases between them. CDR3 amino acids: CASRNGMEETQYF. The CDR3 coding sequence is TGTGCCAGCAGAAATGGAATGGAAGAGACCCAGTACTTC.

This chain connects TRBV6-1 to TRBJ2-2, with D unclear. Germline V gene sequence: CDR1 MNHNS, CDR2 SASEGT. Trimming took off 4 bases at V and 2 bases at J, with 11 bases between the two ends. The CDR3 loop spans 15 amino acids. The CDR3: CASSVGSLNTGELFF. The DNA for the CDR3 is TGTGCCAGCAGTGTTGGCAGCCTCAACACCGGGGAGCTGTTTTTT.

This clonotype occurred a few times. This chain joins TRBV12-3 or TRBV12-4 and TRBJ1-4; 9 nucleotides line up with TRBD1. Trimming removed 5 bases from V and 3 bases from J; junction bases left unmatched: 13. CDR3 length equals 18 residues. The CDR3: CASSTTGTGFQANEKLFF. The CDR3 DNA follows: TGTGCCAGCAGTACGACCGGGACAGGGTTTCAAGCTAATGAAAAACTGTTTTTT.

This clonotype was seen ten or more times. The CDR3 is CASSRTGAGNTIYF. The CDR3 coding sequence is TGTGCCAGCAGCCGGACAGGGGCTGGAAACACCATATATTTT. The rearrangement joins TRBV2 to TRBJ1-3, with 9 bases identical to TRBD1. CDR3 length equals 14 residues. The germline CDR1 and CDR2 sequences are SNHLY and FYNNEI. V shed 6 bases, J shed 2 bases, and the junction held 2 bases outside the gene matches.

The rearrangement joins TRBV7-6 to TRBJ2-7, with TRBD1 as a possible D gene (5 bases). Germline V gives CDR1 SGHVS, CDR2 FNYEAQ. CDR3 length equals 14 residues. Trimming stripped 4 bases from V and 3 bases from J, with 13 bases between. In DNA form, the CDR3 reads TGTGCCAGCAGCTCCCCGTCTCAGGGCTACGAGCAGTACTTC. Its translation is CASSSPSQGYEQYF.